The T cell receptor beta chain described here comes from a study of a mutant IDH1 vaccine in newly diagnosed glioma. Study in general: Either 4-6 weeks after radiotherapy alone or alongside temozolomide, vaccination was begun. General study findings and limits: Vaccination elicited immune responses in 93.3% of patients.

Some clones are missing from TCRdb's copy, which holds only in-frame ones; the method was immunoSEQ multiplex PCR. The sample holds tens of thousands of clones, about 91% seen once. As to time point: week 5, during vaccination. The vaccine gave 300 ug of a 20-mer mutant IDH1 peptide subcutaneously per dose. The germline V gene has CDR1 SGHKS and CDR2 YYEKEE (reference sequence). Trimming removed 2 bases from V and 4 bases from J; junction bases left unmatched: 4. CDR3 length equals 15 residues. In the case of this clone: Its antigen is currently unknown.

J is TRBJ1-2 and V is TRBV5-5; 11 bases match TRBD1. Sequencing used PBMCs, obtained from a glioma patient whose treatment included an IDH1 peptide vaccine. The sequence was collected from a woman in her forties or fifties with glioma. CDR3 sequence reads: CASSFRTGGVYGYTF. Here the CDR3 DNA reads TGTGCCAGCAGCTTCCGGACAGGGGGCGTCTATGGCTACACCTTC.